A single sample gave rise to the 30 T cell receptor beta chains below, sequenced in a study of radiation and T cells in renal cell carcinoma. Noted time point: blood 2 weeks post-SBRT. Treatment noted: 15 Gy SBRT to primary tumor, nephrectomy 4 weeks later. Profiled with immunoSEQ multiplex PCR; TCRdb holds only in-frame clones, not every one. The sample shows some 150,000 clones, over 80% of them seen only once. The sample in question was blood, obtained from a patient whose treatment included radiotherapy and nephrectomy. These receptors were obtained from a woman in her forties or fifties with renal cell carcinoma.

The table lists this clone with a count of one. The gene calls are TRBV9 and TRBJ2-7; TRBD1 agrees at 9 bases. Per the germline V gene, CDR1 is SGDLS and CDR2 is YYNGEE. With V trimmed by 4 bases and J by 2 bases, 16 bases remained unmatched. The CDR3 runs to 18 residues. The CDR3 loop reads CASSLHSPGQGVPYEQYF. CDR3 nucleotides: TGTGCCAGCAGCCTACATTCTCCGGGACAGGGTGTACCCTACGAGCAGTACTTC.

The chain uses TRBV14 and TRBJ2-3; tentatively, D is TRBD1 or TRBD2 (5 bases each). The V end lost 4 bases, the J end lost 4 bases, and 18 bases lay between the germline ends. This CDR3 has 16 residues. Looked up from germline, CDR1 is SGHDN and CDR2 is FVKESK. The CDR3 DNA reads as TGTGCCAGCAGCCCCGCCTCCCGGGGCCGCGCAGATACGCAGTATTTT. Its translation: CASSPASRGRADTQYF.

This chain's CDR3 is CASSDLGWEAFF. Written as DNA, the CDR3 is TGTGCCAGCAGTGACTTAGGGTGGGAAGCTTTCTTT. The chain combines TRBV6-1 with TRBJ1-1, with no clear D. The length of the CDR3 is 12 residues. Germline CDR1 and CDR2: MNHNS and SASEGT. Between the trimmed V and J ends, which lost 3 bases and 8 bases, there was a span of 10 bases.

As for this clone: The junction departs from germline at one end; a sequencing error may be responsible. The V call is TRBV15, the J call TRBJ1-2; 9 nucleotides match TRBD1. Germline V gene data show CDR1 as LNHNV and CDR2 as YYDKDF (reference sequence). This CDR3 contains 14 residues. CDR3 in DNA: TGTGCCACCAGCGGGGGACAGGGACCCTATCGCTACACCTTC. Its translation: CATSGGQGPYRYTF.

This chain joins TRBV5-1 and TRBJ2-2, with 12 bases fitting TRBD1. The J segment lost 4 bases and the V segment lost 2 bases, leaving 3 bases of the junction unmatched. Germline-derived CDR1 and CDR2 are SGHRS and YFSETQ. This CDR3 is 16 amino acids long. CDR3 amino acids: CASSFGTGGPTGELFF. The DNA for the CDR3 is TGCGCCAGCAGCTTCGGGACAGGGGGCCCCACCGGGGAGCTGTTTTTT.

About this clone itself: An end of the junction does not agree with germline; a read error may underlie this. The V gene is TRBV7-7, the J gene TRBJ2-1, with D perhaps matching TRBD2 (5 bases). The CDR3 sequence is 13 residues long. Germline V CDR1 and CDR2: SSHAT, FNYEAQ (reference sequence). CDR3 loop: CASTPAAGNEQFF. CDR3 DNA: TGTGCTAGCACCCCCGCCGCGGGCAATGAGCAGTTCTTC.

This chain links TRBV4-3 with TRBJ2-3, with D perhaps TRBD1 or TRBD2 (5 bases each). CDR1 and CDR2 from the germline V gene are LGHNA and YSLEER. The CDR3 extends over 16 amino acids. V was pared by 5 bases and J by 5 bases, with 20 bases between. For the CDR3, the DNA is TGCGCCAGCAGCGCAGGACGAGGGGAAGGACTAGATACGCAGTATTTT. Its protein is CASSAGRGEGLDTQYF.

The gene calls are TRBV5-1 and TRBJ1-1; D is uncertain. Germline-derived CDR1 and CDR2 are SGHRS and YFSETQ. The CDR3 is made up of 13 amino acids. The ends were cut back, 4 bases at V and 4 bases at J, with 11 bases in the middle. The CDR3 region has the DNA TGCGCCAGCAGCCCCAGTTCGGGCACTGAAGCTTTCTTT. Amino acids: CASSPSSGTEAFF.

The chain couples TRBV7-6 to TRBJ2-1; 9 bases align to TRBD2. Germline-derived CDR1 and CDR2 are SGHVS and FNYEAQ. The CDR3 extends over 16 amino acids. V dropped 5 bases and J dropped 0; count of bases not matched to a gene: 5. The CDR3 region is CASSPLSGGSYNEQFF. In DNA, the CDR3 is TGTGCCAGCAGCCCTCTTAGCGGGGGCTCCTACAATGAGCAGTTCTTC.

V usage is TRBV7-2 and J usage is TRBJ2-7; maybe TRBD2 (6 bases). The CDR3 has 15 residues. Per the germline V gene, CDR1 is SGHTA and CDR2 is FQGNSA. Trimming left V 5 bases short and J 1 base short, with 15 bases between. This chain's CDR3 is CASSPGGGISYEQYF. CDR3 sequence (DNA): TGTGCCAGCAGCCCAGGCGGCGGGATATCCTACGAGCAGTACTTC.

In this sample, this clone turned up once. The chain links TRBV4-1 to TRBJ2-1, with D maybe TRBD2 (7 bases). Germline CDR1 reads MGHRA; CDR2 reads YSYEKL. Trimming stripped 4 bases from V and 0 bases from J, with 16 bases between. This CDR3 spans 17 amino acids. The CDR3 DNA is TGCGCCAGCAGCCCCCGTGGGGGGGCGGGCTCCTACAATGAGCAGTTCTTC. Amino acids: CASSPRGGAGSYNEQFF.

This chain links TRBV7-3 with TRBJ2-5; 10 bases fit TRBD2. The CDR3 loop spans 14 amino acids. Per germline, CDR1 SGHTA and CDR2 FQGTGA. The ends lost 6 bases at V and 4 bases at J; junction bases unmatched: 5. CDR3 region: CASSLAGGRETQYF. Here the CDR3 DNA reads TGTGCCAGCAGTTTAGCGGGGGGCCGAGAGACCCAGTACTTC.

V gene TRBV7-9 combines with J gene TRBJ1-1; D perhaps matches TRBD1 (5 bases). CDR1 and CDR2 (germline): SEHNR, FQNEAQ (reference sequence). The V end was cut by 2 bases, the J end by 5 bases, with 9 bases between. The CDR3 contains 13 residues. This CDR3 is CASSLSRDTEAFF. The CDR3 DNA reads TGTGCCAGCAGCTTATCCAGGGATACTGAAGCTTTCTTT.

The J gene is TRBJ1-5, the V gene TRBV6-5; unclear D gene. The length of the CDR3 is 15 residues. The germline gives CDR1 MNHEY, CDR2 SVGAGI. V lost 3 bases, J lost 7 bases, and 16 bases lay in between. This CDR3 is CASSYRHGLGQPQHF. The CDR3 nucleotides read TGTGCCAGCAGTTATAGACACGGCCTGGGGCAGCCCCAGCATTTT.

The CDR3 loop is CASSSPGQMNTEAFF. CDR3 sequence (DNA): TGTGCCAGTAGTTCACCGGGACAGATGAACACTGAAGCTTTCTTT. The V call is TRBV19, the J call TRBJ1-1; TRBD1 aligns across 7 bases. CDR3 length: 15 residues. Unmatched junction bases numbered 6, after V lost 5 bases and J lost 0 bases. CDR1 is LNHDA, CDR2 SQIVND, per germline (reference sequence).

The V and J genes are TRBV19 and TRBJ1-5; maybe TRBD1 (6 bases). Between the trimmed V and J ends, which lost 8 bases and 3 bases, there was a span of 11 bases. This CDR3 spans 13 amino acids. The germline CDR1 and CDR2 sequences are LNHDA and SQIVND (reference sequence). In DNA, the CDR3 is TGTGCCAGTTTGGGACAAAACAATCAGCCCCAGCATTTT. It yields the protein CASLGQNNQPQHF.

This chain links TRBV2 with TRBJ2-5, with 8 bases that match TRBD2. Germline values: CDR1 SNHLY, CDR2 FYNNEI. The J segment lost 0 bases and the V segment lost 7 bases, leaving 4 bases of the junction unmatched. The CDR3 contains 14 residues. CDR3 sequence: CASISGGYQETQYF. The CDR3 DNA follows: TGTGCCAGCATAAGCGGGGGCTACCAAGAGACCCAGTACTTC.

CDR3 protein: CASSSRGEQPQHF. For the CDR3, the DNA is TGTGCCAGTAGTTCCCGTGGAGAGCAGCCCCAGCATTTT. The chain combines TRBV19 with TRBJ1-5; D not resolved. The CDR3 spans 13 residues. Germline loops: CDR1 LNHDA, CDR2 SQIVND (reference sequence). Trimming left V 5 bases short and J 7 bases short, with 12 bases between.

The V call is TRBV2, the J call TRBJ2-1; D may correspond to TRBD1 or TRBD2 (6 bases each). Trimming took 8 bases from V and 5 from J, leaving 13 bases between them. The CDR3 loop spans 13 amino acids. Germline V gene data show CDR1 as SNHLY and CDR2 as FYNNEI. The CDR3 nucleotides are TGTGCCAGCCAAGGGGGGCTTAACAATGAGCAGTTCTTC. It yields the protein CASQGGLNNEQFF.

In its sample, this clone was seen a few times. The chain couples TRBV19 to TRBJ1-1; 7 nucleotides align to TRBD1. With 5 bases clipped from V and 4 bases from J, the junction kept 7 bases outside the gene matches. Germline assignment: CDR1 LNHDA and CDR2 SQIVND (reference sequence). The CDR3 runs to 14 residues. CDR3 amino acids: CASSPTGYPTEAFF. The CDR3 region has the DNA TGTGCCAGTAGTCCGACAGGGTACCCCACTGAAGCTTTCTTT.

In DNA form, the CDR3 reads TGTGCCAGCAGTTACAGACAAGAGACCCAGTACTTC. Protein: CASSYRQETQYF. The genes are TRBV6-6 and TRBJ2-5; D unresolved. Germline V CDR1 and CDR2: MNHNY, SVGAGI (reference sequence). Trimming took 2 bases from V and 2 from J, leaving 3 bases between them. CDR3 length equals 12 residues.

The chain links TRBV7-9 to TRBJ1-2; D is perhaps TRBD1 (5 bases). Looked up from germline, CDR1 is SEHNR and CDR2 is FQNEAQ (reference sequence). V lost 1 base, J lost 3 bases, and 12 bases lay in between. CDR3 length: 15 residues. CDR3 nucleotide sequence: TGTGCCAGCAGCTTAGGGGCACAGGCTCACTATGGCTACACCTTC. Translation gives CASSLGAQAHYGYTF. The variable domain in full, with the rest retrieved from reference TRBV7-9 and TRBJ1-2, is DTGVSQNPRHKITKRGQNVTFRCDPISEHNRLYWYRQTLGQGPEFLTYFQNEAQLEKSRLLSDRFSAERPKGSFSTLEIQRTEQGDSAMYLCASSLGAQAHYGYTFGSGTRLTVV.

CDR3 in DNA: TGTGCCACCCACGGACAGGGGACTTACGAGCAGTACTTC. Translated, it gives CATHGQGTYEQYF. The chain recombines TRBV10-3 with TRBJ2-7, with TRBD1 matching 9 bases. Looked up from germline, CDR1 is ENHRY and CDR2 is SYGVKD. CDR3 length: 13 residues. Trimming took 10 bases from V and 4 from J; bases not matched to a gene: 8.

The V gene is TRBV7-2, the J gene TRBJ2-5; TRBD1 aligns across 8 bases. Trimming at V came to 6 bases and at J to 5 bases, leaving 5 bases not matched to a gene. The CDR3 loop spans 13 amino acids. The germline gives CDR1 SGHTA, CDR2 FQGNSA. CDR3 residues: CASRLTGGETQYF. Written as DNA, the CDR3 is TGTGCCAGCAGGTTAACAGGGGGGGAGACCCAGTACTTC.

The V call is TRBV2, the J call TRBJ1-1; D not certain. The CDR3 has 14 amino acids. Trimming removed 4 bases at V and 8 bases at J, with 17 bases between. Germline lookup yields CDR1 SNHLY and CDR2 FYNNEI. The CDR3 spells CASSGLPEAREAFF. In nucleotides, the CDR3 is TGTGCCAGCAGTGGGTTACCCGAAGCACGAGAAGCTTTCTTT.

This clone has more than one count but fewer than ten. V gene TRBV5-6 combines with J gene TRBJ1-1; maybe TRBD1 (6 bases). CDR1 is SGHDT and CDR2 is YYEEEE in the germline V gene. The CDR3 is 13 amino acids. Trimming cost V 3 bases and J 1 base, with 7 bases left between them. CDR3 protein: CASSWGPNTEAFF. The CDR3 DNA follows: TGTGCCAGCAGCTGGGGGCCGAACACTGAAGCTTTCTTT.

This chain links TRBV18 with TRBJ2-5; D is perhaps TRBD2 (6 bases). Germline CDR1 reads KGHSH; CDR2 reads LQKENI. CDR3 length equals 13 residues. V lost 6 bases to trimming and J lost 5 bases, with 13 bases between them. CDR3 coding DNA: TGTGCCAGCTCTCGGACTAAAGGGGAGACCCAGTACTTC. Translated: CASSRTKGETQYF.

The chain joins TRBV5-5 to TRBJ2-1; 9 bases map to TRBD1. This CDR3 spans 12 amino acids. Losses at the gene ends were 4 bases for V and 10 bases for J; bases not matched to a gene: 3. Germline values: CDR1 SGHKS, CDR2 YYEKEE (reference sequence). CDR3 coding DNA: TGTGCCAGCAGCACAGGGGGCCCGGAGCAGTTCTTC. Encoded protein: CASSTGGPEQFF.

The genes are TRBV18 and TRBJ1-6; 7 bases line up with TRBD1. Germline loops: CDR1 KGHSH, CDR2 LQKENI. V dropped 4 bases and J dropped 7; count of bases not matched to a gene: 4. This CDR3 spans 14 amino acids. DNA for the CDR3: TGTGCCAGCTCACACCGGGACAGAAATTCACCCCTCCACTTT. It specifies CASSHRDRNSPLHF.

The J gene is TRBJ1-5, the V gene TRBV18; 7 nucleotides line up with TRBD1. This CDR3 region has 15 residues. Germline trimming cut 6 bases from V and 2 bases from J; bases unmatched to any gene: 7. The V gene's germline CDR1 is KGHSH and CDR2 LQKENI. CDR3 in amino acids: CASSQQGNGNQPQHF. The CDR3 bases are TGTGCCAGCTCGCAACAGGGGAACGGCAATCAGCCCCAGCATTTT.